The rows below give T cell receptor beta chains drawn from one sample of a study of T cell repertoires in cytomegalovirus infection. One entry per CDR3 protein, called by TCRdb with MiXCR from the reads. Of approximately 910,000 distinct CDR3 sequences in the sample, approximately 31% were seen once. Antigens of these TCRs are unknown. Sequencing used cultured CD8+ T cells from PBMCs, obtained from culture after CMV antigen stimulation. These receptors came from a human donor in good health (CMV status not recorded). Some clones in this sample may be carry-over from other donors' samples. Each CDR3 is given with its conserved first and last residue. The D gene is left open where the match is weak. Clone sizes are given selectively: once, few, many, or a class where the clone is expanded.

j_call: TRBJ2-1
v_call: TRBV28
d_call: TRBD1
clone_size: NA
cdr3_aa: CASSLWGQGANNEQFF
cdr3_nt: TGTGCCAGCAGTTTATGGGGACAGGGGGCAAACAATGAGCAGTTCTTC

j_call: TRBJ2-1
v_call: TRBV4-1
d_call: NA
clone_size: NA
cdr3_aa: CASSQDRGTGRDNEQFF
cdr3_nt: TGCGCCAGCAGCCAAGATAGGGGAACGGGGCGTGACAATGAGCAGTTCTTC

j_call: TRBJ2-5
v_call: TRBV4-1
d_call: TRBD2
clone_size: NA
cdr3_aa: CANSQAGEETQYF
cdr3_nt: TGCGCCAACAGCCAAGCGGGGGAAGAGACCCAGTACTTC

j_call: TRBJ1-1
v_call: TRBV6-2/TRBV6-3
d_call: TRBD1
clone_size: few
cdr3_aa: CASSSRTGTEAFF
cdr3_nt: TGTGCCAGCAGTTCTCGGACAGGGACTGAAGCTTTCTTT

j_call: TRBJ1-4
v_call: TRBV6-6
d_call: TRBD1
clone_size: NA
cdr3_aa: CASDGQEIATNEKLFF
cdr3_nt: TGTGCCAGCGATGGACAGGAGATTGCAACTAATGAAAAACTGTTTTTT

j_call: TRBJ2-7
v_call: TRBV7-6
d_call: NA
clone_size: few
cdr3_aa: CASSFSLPYEQYF
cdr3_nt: TGTGCCAGCAGCTTTTCACTTCCCTACGAGCAGTACTTC

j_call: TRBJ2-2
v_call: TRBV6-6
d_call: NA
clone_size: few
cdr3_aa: CASSEGLQRNPGELFF
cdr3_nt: TGTGCCAGCAGTGAGGGCCTTCAGAGGAACCCCGGGGAGCTGTTTTTT

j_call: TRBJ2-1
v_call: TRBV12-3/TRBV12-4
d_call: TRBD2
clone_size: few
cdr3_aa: CASSFQLAGGFNEQFF
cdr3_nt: TGTGCCAGCAGTTTCCAGCTAGCGGGGGGTTTTAATGAGCAGTTCTTC

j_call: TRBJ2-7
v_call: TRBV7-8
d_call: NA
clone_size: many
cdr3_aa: CASREATYEQYF
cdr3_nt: TGTGCCAGCAGGGAGGCCACCTACGAGCAGTACTTC

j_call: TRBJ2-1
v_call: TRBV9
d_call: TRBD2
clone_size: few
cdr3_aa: CASTSGVNSYNEQFF
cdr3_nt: TGTGCCAGCACTAGCGGGGTAAACTCCTACAATGAGCAGTTCTTC

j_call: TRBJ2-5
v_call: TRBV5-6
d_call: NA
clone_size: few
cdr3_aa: CASSQPSGIETQYF
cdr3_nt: TGTGCCAGCAGCCAACCATCAGGGATTGAGACCCAGTACTTC

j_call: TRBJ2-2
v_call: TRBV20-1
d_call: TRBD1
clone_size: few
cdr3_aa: CSAAGQATNTGELFF
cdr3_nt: TGCAGTGCCGCCGGACAGGCGACGAACACCGGGGAGCTGTTTTTT

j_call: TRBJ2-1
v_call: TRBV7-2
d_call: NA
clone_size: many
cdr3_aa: CASSLSVGRNNEQFF
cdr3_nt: TGTGCCAGCAGCTTATCAGTTGGCAGAAACAATGAGCAGTTCTTC

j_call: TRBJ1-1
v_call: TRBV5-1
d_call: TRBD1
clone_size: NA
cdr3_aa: CASSLEGQGDEGFF
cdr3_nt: TGCGCCAGCAGCTTGGAGGGACAGGGGGATGAAGGTTTCTTT

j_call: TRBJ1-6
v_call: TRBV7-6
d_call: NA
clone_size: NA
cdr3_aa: CASTIQASYNSPLHF
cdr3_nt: TGTGCCAGCACCATACAGGCGTCCTATAATTCACCCCTCCACTTT

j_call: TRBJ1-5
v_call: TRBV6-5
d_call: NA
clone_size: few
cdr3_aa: CASSSSTAQPQHF
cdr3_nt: TGTGCCAGCAGTTCCTCGACCGCCCAGCCCCAGCATTTT

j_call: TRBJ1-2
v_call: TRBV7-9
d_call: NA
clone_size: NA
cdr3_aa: CASSRGTIYGYTF
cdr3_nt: TGTGCCAGCAGCCGAGGGACAATATATGGCTACACCTTC

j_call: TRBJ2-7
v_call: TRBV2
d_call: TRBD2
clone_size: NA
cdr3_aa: CASSERGGRCEQYF
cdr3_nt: TGTGCCAGCAGTGAGCGGGGGGGCAGGTGCGAGCAGTACTTC

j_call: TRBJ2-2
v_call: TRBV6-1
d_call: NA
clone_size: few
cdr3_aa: CASSEALHPGGELFF
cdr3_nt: TGTGCCAGCAGTGAAGCGCTTCATCCCGGCGGGGAGCTGTTTTTT

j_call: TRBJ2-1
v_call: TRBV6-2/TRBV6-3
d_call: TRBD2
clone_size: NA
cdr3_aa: CASTTGGTYNEQFF
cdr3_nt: TGTGCCAGCACTACGGGAGGAACCTACAATGAGCAGTTCTTC

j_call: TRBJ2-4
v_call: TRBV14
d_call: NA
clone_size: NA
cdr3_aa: CASSQGSDIQYF
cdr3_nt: TGTGCCAGCAGCCAGGGCTCGGACATTCAGTACTTC

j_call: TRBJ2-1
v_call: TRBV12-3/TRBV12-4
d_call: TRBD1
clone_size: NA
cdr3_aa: CASRSPNPGTGGNEQFF
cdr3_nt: TGTGCCAGCAGATCTCCGAACCCCGGGACAGGGGGTAATGAGCAGTTCTTC

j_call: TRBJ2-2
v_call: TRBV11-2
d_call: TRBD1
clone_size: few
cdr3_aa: CASSFWDREDTGELFF
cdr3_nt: TGTGCCAGCAGCTTCTGGGACAGGGAGGACACCGGGGAGCTGTTTTTT

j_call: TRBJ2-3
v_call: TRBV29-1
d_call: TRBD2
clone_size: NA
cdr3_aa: CSVETSGLSTDTQYF
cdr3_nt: TGCAGCGTTGAAACTAGCGGGCTTAGCACAGATACGCAGTATTTT

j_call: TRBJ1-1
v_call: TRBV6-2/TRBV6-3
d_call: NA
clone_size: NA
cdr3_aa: CASNHPGIEAFF
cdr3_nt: TGTGCCAGCAACCACCCAGGGATTGAAGCTTTCTTT

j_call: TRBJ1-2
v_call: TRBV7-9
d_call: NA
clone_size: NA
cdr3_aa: CASDGRRTDNYGYTF
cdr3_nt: TGTGCCAGCGATGGAAGGAGGACGGACAACTATGGCTACACCTTC

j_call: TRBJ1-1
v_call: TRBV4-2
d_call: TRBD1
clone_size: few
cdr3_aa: CASREGQGRTEAFF
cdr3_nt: TGTGCCAGCAGAGAGGGACAGGGAAGAACTGAAGCTTTCTTT

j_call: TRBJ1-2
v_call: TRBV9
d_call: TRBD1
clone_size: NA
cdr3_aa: CASNPGRGAF
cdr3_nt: TGTGCCAGCAACCCAGGCAGGGGGGCCTTC

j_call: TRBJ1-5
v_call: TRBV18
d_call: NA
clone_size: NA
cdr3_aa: CASSPPGAGFFQPQHF
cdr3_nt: TGTGCCAGCTCACCACCCGGGGCAGGGTTTTTTCAGCCCCAGCATTTT

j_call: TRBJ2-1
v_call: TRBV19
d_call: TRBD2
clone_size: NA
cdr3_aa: CASSPSPSGYSEQFF
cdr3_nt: TGTGCCAGTAGTCCCTCCCCTAGCGGGTATTCTGAGCAGTTCTTC

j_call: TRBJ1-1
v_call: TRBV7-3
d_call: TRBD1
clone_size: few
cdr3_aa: CASSFQTGLGLDLSAMNTEAFF
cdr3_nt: TGTGCCAGCAGCTTCCAGACAGGGCTAGGGCTAGACTTATCCGCCATGAACACTGAAGCTTTCTTT

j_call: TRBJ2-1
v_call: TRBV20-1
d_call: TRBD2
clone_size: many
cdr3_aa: CSAPDPGLAEYNEQFF
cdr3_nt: TGCAGTGCCCCAGATCCGGGACTAGCGGAGTACAATGAGCAGTTCTTC

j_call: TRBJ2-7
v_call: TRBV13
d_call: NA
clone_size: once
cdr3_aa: CASENSSYEQYF
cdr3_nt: TGTGCCAGCGAGAACAGCTCCTACGAGCAGTACTTC

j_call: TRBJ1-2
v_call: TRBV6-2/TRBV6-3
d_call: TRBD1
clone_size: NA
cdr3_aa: CASSHTWTGSTSNYGYTF
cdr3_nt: TGTGCCAGCAGCCATACTTGGACAGGGTCGACTTCCAACTATGGCTACACCTTC

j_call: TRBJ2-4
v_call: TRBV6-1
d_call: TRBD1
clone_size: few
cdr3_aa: CASRNPGQGGGF
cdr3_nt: TGTGCCAGCAGGAATCCCGGACAGGGAGGAGGCTTC

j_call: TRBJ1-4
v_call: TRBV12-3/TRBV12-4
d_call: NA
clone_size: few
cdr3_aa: CASSLEGGELEKLFF
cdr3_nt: TGTGCCAGCAGTTTAGAGGGGGGTGAGCTAGAAAAACTGTTTTTT

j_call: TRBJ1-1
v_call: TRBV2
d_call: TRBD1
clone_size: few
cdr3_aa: CASRETGPLLNTEAFF
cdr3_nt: TGTGCCAGCAGAGAGACAGGGCCCTTACTGAACACTGAAGCTTTCTTT

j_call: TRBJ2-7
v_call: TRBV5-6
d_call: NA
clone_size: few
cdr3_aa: CASSLTTGYEQYF
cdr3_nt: TGTGCCAGCAGCCTAACGACTGGCTACGAGCAGTACTTC

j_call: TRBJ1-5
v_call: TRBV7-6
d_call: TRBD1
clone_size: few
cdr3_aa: CASSPSRDRREPQHF
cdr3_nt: TGTGCCAGCAGCCCTAGCCGGGACAGACGAGAGCCCCAGCATTTT

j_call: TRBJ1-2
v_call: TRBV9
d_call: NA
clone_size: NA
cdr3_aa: CASSVDLGASGYTF
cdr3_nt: TGTGCCAGCAGCGTAGACTTGGGGGCTTCTGGCTACACCTTC

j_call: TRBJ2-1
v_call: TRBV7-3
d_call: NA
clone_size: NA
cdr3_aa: CASSLQRGEQFF
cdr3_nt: TGTGCCAGCAGTCTCCAGCGTGGGGAGCAGTTCTTC

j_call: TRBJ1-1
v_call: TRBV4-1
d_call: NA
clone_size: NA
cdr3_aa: CASSQDSQTEAFF
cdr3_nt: TGCGCCAGCAGCCAAGATTCGCAGACTGAAGCTTTCTTT

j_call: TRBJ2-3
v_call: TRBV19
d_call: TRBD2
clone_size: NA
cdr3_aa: CASKGLAGGTDTQYF
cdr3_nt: TGTGCCAGTAAGGGATTAGCGGGGGGCACAGATACGCAGTATTTT

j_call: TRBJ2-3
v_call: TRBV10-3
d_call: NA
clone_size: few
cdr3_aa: CAITGDGFTDTQYF
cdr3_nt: TGTGCCATCACCGGGGACGGCTTCACAGATACGCAGTATTTT

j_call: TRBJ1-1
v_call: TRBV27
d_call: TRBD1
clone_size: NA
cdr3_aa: CASSLSDRGWTEAFF
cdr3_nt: TGTGCCAGCAGTTTATCTGACAGGGGGTGGACTGAAGCTTTCTTT

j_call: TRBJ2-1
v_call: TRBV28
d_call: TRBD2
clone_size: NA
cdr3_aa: CASFDQRGGDEQFF
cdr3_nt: TGTGCCAGCTTCGACCAGCGGGGGGGAGATGAGCAGTTCTTC

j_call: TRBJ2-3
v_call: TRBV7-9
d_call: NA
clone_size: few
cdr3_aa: CASSSEGTDTQYF
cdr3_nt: TGTGCCAGCAGCTCCGAAGGGACAGATACGCAGTATTTT

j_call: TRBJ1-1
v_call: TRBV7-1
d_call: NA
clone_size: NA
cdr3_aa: CAMRGHGRNEAFF
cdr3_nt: TGTGCGATGCGGGGCCACGGTAGGAACGAAGCTTTCTTT

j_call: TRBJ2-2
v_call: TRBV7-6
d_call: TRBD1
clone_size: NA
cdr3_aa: CASSLPRTGIVTGELFF
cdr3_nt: TGTGCCAGCAGCTTACCCCGGACAGGGATTGTCACCGGGGAGCTGTTTTTT

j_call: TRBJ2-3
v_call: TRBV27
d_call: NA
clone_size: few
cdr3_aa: CASSDRRAFSRESQYF
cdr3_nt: TGTGCCAGCAGTGACCGACGGGCCTTCTCAAGGGAGTCGCAGTATTTT

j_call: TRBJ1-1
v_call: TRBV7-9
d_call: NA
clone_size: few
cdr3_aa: CASSLSQGFDTEAFF
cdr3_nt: TGTGCCAGCAGCTTGTCTCAGGGTTTCGACACTGAAGCTTTCTTT

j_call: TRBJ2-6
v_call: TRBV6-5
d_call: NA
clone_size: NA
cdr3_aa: CANSYSRISSGANVLTF
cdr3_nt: TGTGCCAACAGTTACTCCCGGATTAGCTCTGGGGCCAACGTCCTGACTTTC

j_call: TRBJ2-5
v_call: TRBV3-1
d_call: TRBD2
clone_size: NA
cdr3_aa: CASSQVERAGEKETQYF
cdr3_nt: TGTGCCAGCAGCCAAGTGGAGAGGGCGGGGGAGAAAGAGACCCAGTACTTC

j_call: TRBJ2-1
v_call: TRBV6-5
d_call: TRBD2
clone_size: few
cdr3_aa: CASSYSGLAGGYLYNEQFF
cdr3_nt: TGTGCCAGCAGTTACTCGGGACTAGCGGGGGGATACCTATACAATGAGCAGTTCTTC

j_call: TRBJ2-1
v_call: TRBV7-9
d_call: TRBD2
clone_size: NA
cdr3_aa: CASSRLGASGGGTYNEQFF
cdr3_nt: TGTGCCAGCAGCCGACTCGGGGCTAGCGGGGGGGGGACCTACAATGAGCAGTTCTTC

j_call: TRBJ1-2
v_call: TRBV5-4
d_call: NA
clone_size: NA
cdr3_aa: CASSTKQGSYYGYTF
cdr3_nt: TGTGCCAGCAGCACCAAACAGGGTTCCTACTATGGCTACACCTTC

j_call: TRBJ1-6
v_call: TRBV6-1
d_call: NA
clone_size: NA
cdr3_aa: CASSELSETGHSPLHF
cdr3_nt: TGTGCCAGCAGTGAACTCTCCGAGACAGGACATTCACCCCTCCACTTT

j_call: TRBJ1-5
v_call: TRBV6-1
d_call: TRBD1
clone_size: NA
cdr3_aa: CASSTQGNWDQPQHF
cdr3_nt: TGTGCCAGCAGCACACAGGGGAATTGGGATCAGCCCCAGCATTTT

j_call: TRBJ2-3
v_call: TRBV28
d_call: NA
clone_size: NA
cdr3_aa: CASTPGRLAKDTQYF
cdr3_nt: TGTGCCAGCACTCCCGGTCGTCTAGCTAAAGATACGCAGTATTTT